This entry lists 8 T cell receptor beta chains sequenced from one sample in a study of metastatic and nonmetastatic thyroid tumors. TCRdb re-processed the PCR reads through MiXCR. The sample lists roughly 18,000 clones, about 31% occurring once. Among the patients, none had received any treatment before thyroid surgery. What was sequenced was adjacent normal tissue. The receptor source for this set is a female donor with papillary thyroid cancer or a benign thyroid nodule (not recorded which). Some clones in this sample may be carry-over from other donors' samples.

At least ten counts were recorded for this clone. The chain employs TRBV14 and TRBJ2-3; D gene unclear. CDR1 SGHDN and CDR2 FVKESK come from the germline V gene. The CDR3 runs to 14 residues. Deletions cut 4 bases from V and 4 bases from J, with 12 bases between. CDR3 protein: CASSPPPPADTQYF. The CDR3 region has the DNA TGTGCCAGCAGCCCCCCCCCCCCGGCAGATACGCAGTATTTT.

This clone has a single count. The V call is TRBV20-1, the J call TRBJ1-1, with D unresolved. The V end was cut by 7 bases, the J end by 1 base, with 10 bases between. The CDR3 extends over 12 amino acids. CDR1 DFQATT and CDR2 SNEGSKA come from the germline V gene (reference sequence). The CDR3 is CSVSTANTEAFF. The CDR3 bases are TGCAGTGTCTCGACGGCGAACACTGAAGCTTTCTTT.

This clone was counted a single time. This chain joins TRBV18 and TRBJ1-2; D gene uncertain. From germline, CDR1 is KGHSH and CDR2 LQKENI. CDR3 length: 13 residues. Trimming removed 2 bases at V and 8 bases at J, with 12 bases between. CDR3 region: CASSPYISEGYTF. CDR3 nucleotide sequence: TGTGCCAGCTCACCATACATTTCGGAAGGCTACACCTTC.

This rearrangement joins TRBV4-2 to TRBJ2-3; TRBD2 aligns across 14 bases. Germline V gene sequence: CDR1 LGHNA, CDR2 YNFKEQ. The CDR3 contains 19 residues. With 4 bases clipped from V and 3 bases from J, the junction kept 12 bases outside the gene matches. CDR3 protein: CASSPWGPGLAGETDTQYF. The CDR3 nucleotides are TGTGCCAGCAGCCCTTGGGGCCCGGGACTAGCGGGAGAAACAGATACGCAGTATTTT.

The V gene is TRBV7-6, the J gene TRBJ1-5; D is perhaps TRBD1 (6 bases). The CDR3 contains 17 residues. CDR1 and CDR2 (germline): SGHVS, FNYEAQ. Trimming took 1 base from V and 3 from J, leaving 16 bases between them. The CDR3 region has the DNA TGTGCCAGCAGCTTAGGGCGGGGGCTAACCAACAATCAGCCCCAGCATTTT. It codes for CASSLGRGLTNNQPQHF.

The gene calls are TRBV9 and TRBJ2-3; D not certain. Germline loops: CDR1 SGDLS, CDR2 YYNGEE. V was pared by 0 bases and J by 11 bases, with 13 bases between. The CDR3 runs to 13 residues. This CDR3 reads CASSVVGDMGQYF. CDR3 coding DNA: TGTGCCAGCAGCGTAGTCGGTGATATGGGGCAGTATTTT.

This clone was picked up many times. The gene calls are TRBV3-1 and TRBJ2-5; no firm D call. Trimming stripped 0 bases from V and 4 bases from J, with 3 bases between. Germline values: CDR1 LGHDT, CDR2 YNNKEL (reference sequence). The CDR3 is 12 residues long. The CDR3 sequence: CASSQEVETQYF. The CDR3 DNA reads as TGTGCCAGCAGCCAAGAGGTAGAGACCCAGTACTTC.

The chain recombines TRBV2 with TRBJ2-1; 8 bases line up with TRBD1. This CDR3 has 15 residues. Germline values: CDR1 SNHLY, CDR2 FYNNEI. Unmatched junction bases numbered 13, after V lost 8 bases and J lost 7 bases. CDR3 coding DNA: TGTGCCAGCCGAAAAGTGGGCAGGGGGCAGAATGAGCAGTTCTTC. Translated: CASRKVGRGQNEQFF. Full variable domain (outside the CDR3, taken from reference TRBV2 and TRBJ2-1): EPEVTQTPSHQVTQMGQEVILRCVPISNHLYFYWYRQILGQKVEFLVSFYNNEISEKSEIFDDQFSVERPDGSNFTLKIRSTKLEDSAMYFCASRKVGRGQNEQFFGPGTRLTVL.